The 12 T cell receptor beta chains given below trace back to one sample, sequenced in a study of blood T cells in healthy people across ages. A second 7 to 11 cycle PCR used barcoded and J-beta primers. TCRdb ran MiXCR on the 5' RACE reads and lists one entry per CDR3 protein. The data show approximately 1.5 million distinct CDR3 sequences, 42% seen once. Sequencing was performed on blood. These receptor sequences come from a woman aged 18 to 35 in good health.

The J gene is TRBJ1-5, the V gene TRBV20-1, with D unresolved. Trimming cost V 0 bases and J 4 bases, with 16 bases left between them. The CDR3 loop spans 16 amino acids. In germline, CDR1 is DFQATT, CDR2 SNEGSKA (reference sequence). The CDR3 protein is CSARDRQGVPNQPQHF. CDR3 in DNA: TGCAGTGCTAGAGATCGTCAAGGTGTCCCTAATCAGCCCCAGCATTTT.

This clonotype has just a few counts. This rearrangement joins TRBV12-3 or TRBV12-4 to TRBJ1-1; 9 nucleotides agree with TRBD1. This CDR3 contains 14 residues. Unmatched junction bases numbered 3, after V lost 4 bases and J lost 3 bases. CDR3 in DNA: TGTGCCAGCAGTTCCCGGGACAGGGACACTGAAGCTTTCTTT. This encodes CASSSRDRDTEAFF.

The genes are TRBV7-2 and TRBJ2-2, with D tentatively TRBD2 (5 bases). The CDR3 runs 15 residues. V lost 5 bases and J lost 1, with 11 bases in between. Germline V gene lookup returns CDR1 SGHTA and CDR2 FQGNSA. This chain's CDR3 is CASSEGLGNTGELFF. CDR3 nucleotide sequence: TGTGCCAGCAGCGAGGGTCTAGGGAACACCGGGGAGCTGTTTTTT.

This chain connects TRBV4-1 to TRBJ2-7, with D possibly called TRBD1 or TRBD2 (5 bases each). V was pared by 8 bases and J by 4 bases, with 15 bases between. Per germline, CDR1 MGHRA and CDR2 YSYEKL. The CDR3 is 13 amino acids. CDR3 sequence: CASGPGRWYEQYF. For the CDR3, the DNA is TGCGCCAGCGGACCGGGACGTTGGTACGAGCAGTACTTC.

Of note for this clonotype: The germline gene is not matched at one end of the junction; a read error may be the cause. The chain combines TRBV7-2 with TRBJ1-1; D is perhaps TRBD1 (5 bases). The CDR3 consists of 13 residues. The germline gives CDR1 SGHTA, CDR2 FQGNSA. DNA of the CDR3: TGTGCCGGCAGAGGGACGGTGAACACTGAAGCTTTCTTT. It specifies CAGRGTVNTEAFF.

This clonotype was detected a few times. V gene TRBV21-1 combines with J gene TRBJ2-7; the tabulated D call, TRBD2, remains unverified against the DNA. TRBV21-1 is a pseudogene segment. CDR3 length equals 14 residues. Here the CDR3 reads CASSKIALVYEQYF. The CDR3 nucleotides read TGTGCCAGCAGCAAAATAGCTCTAGTTTACGAGCAGTACTTC.

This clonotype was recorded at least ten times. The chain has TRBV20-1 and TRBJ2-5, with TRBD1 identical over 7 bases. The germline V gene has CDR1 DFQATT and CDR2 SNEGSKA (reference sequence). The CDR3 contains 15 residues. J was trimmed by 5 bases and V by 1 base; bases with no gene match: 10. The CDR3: CSARADRTSRETQYF. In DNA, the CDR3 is TGCAGTGCTAGAGCGGACAGGACAAGCAGGGAGACCCAGTACTTC.

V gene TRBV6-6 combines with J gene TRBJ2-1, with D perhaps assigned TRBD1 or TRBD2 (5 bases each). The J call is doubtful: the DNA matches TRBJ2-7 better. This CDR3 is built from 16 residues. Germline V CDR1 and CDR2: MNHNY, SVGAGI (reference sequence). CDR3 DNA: TGTGCCAGCAGTTACTTGGGACCCAATTCCTACAATGAGCAGTACTTC. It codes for CASSYLGPNSYNEQYF.

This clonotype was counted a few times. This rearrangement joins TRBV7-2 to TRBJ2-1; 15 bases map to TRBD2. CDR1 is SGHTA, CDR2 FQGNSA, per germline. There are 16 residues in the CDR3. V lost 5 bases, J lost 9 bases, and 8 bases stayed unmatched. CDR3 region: CASSRGLAGGSGEQFF. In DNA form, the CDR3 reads TGTGCCAGCAGCCGGGGACTAGCGGGAGGCTCTGGTGAGCAGTTCTTC.

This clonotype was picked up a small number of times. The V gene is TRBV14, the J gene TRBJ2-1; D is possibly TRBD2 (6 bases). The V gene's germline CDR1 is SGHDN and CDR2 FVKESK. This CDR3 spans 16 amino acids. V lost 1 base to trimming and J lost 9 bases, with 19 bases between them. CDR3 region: CASSQGPLTSSSEQFF. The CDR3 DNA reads TGTGCCAGCAGCCAAGGTCCCCTGACTAGTTCAAGTGAGCAGTTCTTC. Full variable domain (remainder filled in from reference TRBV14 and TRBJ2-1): EAGVTQFPSHSVIEKGQTVTLRCDPISGHDNLYWYRRVMGKEIKFLLHFVKESKQDESGMPNNRFLAERTGGTYSTLKVQPAELEDSGVYFCASSQGPLTSSSEQFFGPGTRLTVL.

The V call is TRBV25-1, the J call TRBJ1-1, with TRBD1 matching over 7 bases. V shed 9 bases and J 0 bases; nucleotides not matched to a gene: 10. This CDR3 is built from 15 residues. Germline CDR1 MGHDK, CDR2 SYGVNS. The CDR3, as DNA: TGTGCCAGTACTCGACAGGGCCCATTGAACACTGAAGCTTTCTTT. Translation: CASTRQGPLNTEAFF.

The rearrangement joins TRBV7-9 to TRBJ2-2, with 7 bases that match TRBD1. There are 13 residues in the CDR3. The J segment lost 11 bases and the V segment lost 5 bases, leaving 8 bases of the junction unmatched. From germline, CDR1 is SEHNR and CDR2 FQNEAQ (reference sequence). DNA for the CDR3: TGTGCCAGCAGCGTCCGACAGGGTAGTGAGCTGTTTTTT. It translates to CASSVRQGSELFF. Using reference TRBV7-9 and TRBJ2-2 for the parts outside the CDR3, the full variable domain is DTGVSQNPRHKITKRGQNVTFRCDPISEHNRLYWYRQTLGQGPEFLTYFQNEAQLEKSRLLSDRFSAERPKGSFSTLEIQRTEQGDSAMYLCASSVRQGSELFFGEGSRLTVL.